Below are 12 T cell receptor beta chains sequenced from a single sample in a study of blood T cell repertoires in COVID-19. The data were produced by immunoSEQ multiplex PCR, yet TCRdb's version contains in-frame clones alone and is incomplete. There are 120,000 to 150,000 clones in the sample; 85% to 90% occur only once, and over 8.5% lies in the top ten. The specimen sequenced was peripheral blood. These receptors all stem from a woman aged 50 to 60 with active or convalescent COVID-19.

The chain recombines TRBV7-6 with TRBJ1-5; 7 nucleotides agree with TRBD1. The CDR3 has 17 residues. Germline lookup yields CDR1 SGHVS and CDR2 FNYEAQ. Losses at the gene ends were 1 base for V and 3 bases for J; bases not matched to a gene: 9. The CDR3 spells CASSLDPADRTNQPQHF. The CDR3 region has the DNA TGTGCCAGCAGCTTAGACCCGGCGGACAGGACCAATCAGCCCCAGCATTTT.

V and J are TRBV4-1 and TRBJ1-1; 8 bases are shared with TRBD1. Germline CDR1 MGHRA, CDR2 YSYEKL. This CDR3 spans 15 amino acids. With V trimmed by 4 bases and J by 6 bases, 10 bases remained unmatched. The CDR3 region has the DNA TGCGCCAGCAGCCCGGACAGGGTTCTAGCTTCTGAAGCTTTCTTT. Translating gives CASSPDRVLASEAFF.

A single count supports this clone. This rearrangement joins TRBV27 to TRBJ1-2; TRBD1 agrees at 8 bases. The J segment lost 2 bases and the V segment lost 5 bases, leaving 4 bases of the junction unmatched. The germline V gene has CDR1 MNHEY and CDR2 SMNVEV (reference sequence). CDR3 length: 14 residues. Written as DNA, the CDR3 is TGTGCCAGCAGTCTAAGACAGGGGAACTATGGCTACACCTTC. This translates into CASSLRQGNYGYTF.

This chain connects TRBV3-1 (or the pseudogene TRBV3-2) to TRBJ2-1, with D maybe TRBD2 (6 bases). Deletions cut 5 bases from V and 1 base from J, with 21 bases between. Germline-derived CDR1 and CDR2 are LGHDT and YNNKEL (reference sequence). This CDR3 has 18 residues. For the CDR3, the DNA is TGTGCCAGCAGCAGCAGAGGAATACTAGCAGGGTCCTACAATGAGCAGTTCTTC. This sequence encodes CASSSRGILAGSYNEQFF.

This clone was counted between two and nine times. This rearrangement joins TRBV5-4 to TRBJ1-6; 7 bases line up with TRBD1. This CDR3 has 16 amino acids. The V segment lost 4 bases and the J segment 4 bases; nucleotides outside the gene matches: 8. Germline CDR1 is SGHNT and CDR2 is YYREEE (reference sequence). CDR3 DNA sequence: TGTGCCAGCAGCCACAAGGACAGGAGGTATAATTCACCCCTCCACTTT. It is translated as CASSHKDRRYNSPLHF. Combining the CDR3 with reference TRBV5-4 and TRBJ1-6 gives the whole variable domain ETGVTQSPTHLIKTRGQQVTLRCSSQSGHNTVSWYQQALGQGPQFIFQYYREEENGRGNFPPRFSGLQFPNYSSELNVNALELDDSALYLCASSHKDRRYNSPLHFGNGTRLTVT.

About this clone itself: This specimen includes other DNA sequences encoding the same CDR3. J is TRBJ2-7 and V is TRBV28; D not resolved. CDR3 length equals 12 residues. Deletions cut 1 base from V and 4 bases from J, with 5 bases between. The germline gives CDR1 MDHEN, CDR2 SYDVKM. CDR3 bases: TGTGCCAGCAGTTTATCCGGGTACGAGCAGTACTTC. Its translation: CASSLSGYEQYF.

The J gene is TRBJ2-1, the V gene TRBV6-2 or TRBV6-3; possibly TRBD2 for D (5 bases). Trimming stripped 2 bases from V and 0 bases from J, with 11 bases between. The germline CDR1 and CDR2 sequences are MNHEY and SVGEGT. The CDR3 has 16 amino acids. CDR3 nucleotides: TGTGCCAGCAGTTACGGGGAGAGAAGCTCCTACAATGAGCAGTTCTTC. The encoded protein is CASSYGERSSYNEQFF.

This clone has just a few counts. This chain joins TRBV7-9 and TRBJ1-1, with D perhaps matching TRBD1 (5 bases). Trimming pared 5 bases from V and 1 base from J, leaving 11 bases between. CDR1 is SEHNR and CDR2 is FQNEAQ in the germline V gene (reference sequence). This CDR3 contains 14 residues. For the CDR3, the DNA is TGTGCCAGCAGCAAACAGGATTCGAACACTGAAGCTTTCTTT. The encoded protein is CASSKQDSNTEAFF.

The chain employs TRBV6-4 and TRBJ2-7; perhaps TRBD1 as D (6 bases). Trimming took 2 bases from V and 6 from J, leaving 11 bases between them. This CDR3 spans 13 amino acids. CDR1 is MRHNA, CDR2 SNTAGT, per germline. The CDR3 is CASSDGQGSEQYF. CDR3 nucleotides: TGTGCCAGCAGTGACGGGCAGGGGAGCGAGCAGTACTTC.

This clone appeared a single time. The rearrangement uses TRBV6-2 or TRBV6-3 and TRBJ1-5, with 8 bases matching TRBD1. The CDR3 covers 18 residues. CDR1 and CDR2 from the germline V gene are MNHEY and SVGEGT. V shed 0 bases and J 0 bases; nucleotides not matched to a gene: 7. The CDR3 is CASSYSGQGIRSNQPQHF. In nucleotides, the CDR3 is TGTGCCAGCAGTTACTCAGGACAGGGTATCCGTAGCAATCAGCCCCAGCATTTT.

This clone was seen just once. The chain employs TRBV7-2 and TRBJ1-3; D perhaps matches TRBD1 (6 bases). Germline CDR1 is SGHTA and CDR2 is FQGNSA. This CDR3 spans 15 amino acids. Deletions cut 5 bases from V and 2 bases from J, with 13 bases between. The CDR3 DNA reads TGTGCCAGCAGCCTAAACCGACAGGCTGGAAACACCATATATTTT. This sequence encodes CASSLNRQAGNTIYF.

V gene TRBV7-2 combines with J gene TRBJ2-3; 8 bases map to TRBD2. Per the germline V gene, CDR1 is SGHTA and CDR2 is FQGNSA. V shed 4 bases, J shed 2 bases, and the junction held 17 bases outside the gene matches. The CDR3 is 19 amino acids. CDR3 DNA sequence: TGTGCCAGCAGCTCGTCAAAGGTGGGGTTAGCGGGGTACACAGATACGCAGTATTTT. Protein: CASSSSKVGLAGYTDTQYF.